The source of this TCR gamma chain is a study of gamma-delta chains in newborns, infants, children. TCRdb re-processed the reads via CATT. This table holds around 2,500 gamma-chain clones, more than 35% found once. This clone was detected only a few times. The CDR3 totals 12 residues. Germline loops: CDR1 EGSTGY, CDR2 YDSYTSSV. With 6 bases clipped from V and 3 bases from J, the junction kept 5 bases outside the gene matches. The origin of this receptor is a child who was a newborn, infant or young child, either healthy, febrile or measles-vaccinated (not recorded which). V usage is TRGV4 and J usage is TRGJ1 or TRGJ2. TCRdb supplies no J gene; here it was assigned by aligning the nucleotide sequence to germline. The source material was blood. The CDR3 nucleotides read TGTGCCACCTGGTCCCTTTATTATAAGAAACTCTTT. It codes for CATWSLYYKKLF.